The 23 T cell receptor beta chains presented below share a single source sample, sequenced in a study of blood T cell repertoires in COVID-19. Sequenced by immunoSEQ multiplex PCR; TCRdb stores in-frame clones only, minus some. Altogether 250,000 to 350,000 clones are present, roughly 89% being singletons, with the ten largest covering around 4.3%. Specimen: PBMCs or T cells enriched from blood (not recorded which). These receptors were collected from a woman aged 18-29 years with acute COVID-19.

CDR3 DNA sequence: TGTGCCAGCAGCCGAGATTTGGGGGGGTACGCTGAAAAACTGTTTTTT. Protein sequence: CASSRDLGGYAEKLFF. The chain couples TRBV7-6 to TRBJ1-4; D might be TRBD1 (5 bases). The ends were cut back, 5 bases at V and 7 bases at J, with 20 bases in the middle. The germline V gene has CDR1 SGHVS and CDR2 FNYEAQ. The CDR3 contains 16 residues.

The rearrangement uses TRBV6-1 and TRBJ1-6; unclear D gene. Germline V gene data show CDR1 as MNHNS and CDR2 as SASEGT. The CDR3 runs to 12 residues. V was cut by 3 bases and J by 10 bases, with 7 bases left in between. Here the CDR3 reads CASSEWESPLHF. In nucleotides, the CDR3 is TGTGCCAGCAGTGAGTGGGAGTCACCCCTCCACTTT.

This chain joins TRBV29-1 and TRBJ2-3; D is possibly TRBD1 (7 bases). V dropped 7 bases and J dropped 4 bases, with 21 bases sitting between them. The CDR3 is 15 amino acids. Germline lookup yields CDR1 SQVTM and CDR2 ANQGSEA. CDR3 sequence: CSAGGPGGGADTQYF. CDR3 nucleotide sequence: TGCAGCGCTGGGGGACCAGGGGGAGGCGCAGATACGCAGTATTTT.

The genes are TRBV7-2 and TRBJ1-2, with no clear D. Between the trimmed V and J ends, which lost 5 bases and 5 bases, there was a span of 9 bases. Per the germline V gene, CDR1 is SGHTA and CDR2 is FQGNSA. The CDR3 runs 12 residues. The chain's CDR3 is CASSPDSYGYTF. CDR3 nucleotides: TGTGCCAGCAGCCCAGACTCGTATGGCTACACCTTC.

The chain is built from TRBV19 and TRBJ1-6; TRBD1 agrees at 7 bases. Germline CDR1 reads LNHDA; CDR2 reads SQIVND (reference sequence). The CDR3 has 15 amino acids. With V trimmed by 4 bases and J by 9 bases, 9 bases remained unmatched. The DNA for the CDR3 is TGTGCCAGTAGTACTAACTCTTACAGGGGTTCACCCCTCCACTTT. This translates into CASSTNSYRGSPLHF.

The rearrangement joins TRBV19 to TRBJ2-2; a weak D match, TRBD2 (6 bases). The CDR3 length is 16 residues. Germline CDR1 LNHDA, CDR2 SQIVND (reference sequence). With 3 bases removed from V and 2 bases from J, the gap between germline ends came to 13 bases. This CDR3 reads CASSIFWRGNTGELFF. CDR3 DNA: TGTGCCAGTAGTATCTTCTGGCGGGGAAACACCGGGGAGCTGTTTTTT.

This chain connects TRBV2 to TRBJ1-2, with TRBD1 identical over 8 bases. V was pared by 6 bases and J by 3 bases, with 15 bases of the junction left unmatched. The germline V gene encodes CDR1 SNHLY and CDR2 FYNNEI. The CDR3 is made up of 17 amino acids. The DNA for the CDR3 is TGTGCCAGCAGACCGGATGGACAGGGCGGGGTCGACTATGGCTACACCTTC. This gives the protein CASRPDGQGGVDYGYTF.

V is TRBV11-3 and J is TRBJ2-1; weak D call: TRBD2 (6 bases). Trimming removed 1 base at V and 0 bases at J, with 19 bases between. CDR1 SGHNT and CDR2 YENEEA come from the germline V gene. This CDR3 comprises 19 residues. CDR3 nucleotides: TGTGCCAGCAGCTTAGTTACTAGCAGTAGGGGAAGCTCCTACAATGAGCAGTTCTTC. Amino acids: CASSLVTSSRGSSYNEQFF.

The V call is TRBV7-9, the J call TRBJ1-4; possible D gene TRBD1, 6 bases. CDR3 length: 13 residues. In germline, CDR1 is SEHNR, CDR2 FQNEAQ (reference sequence). Between the trimmed V and J ends, which lost 5 bases and 5 bases, there was a span of 9 bases. The CDR3 loop is CASSRTENEKLFF. The CDR3 region has the DNA TGTGCCAGCAGCCGGACAGAGAATGAAAAACTGTTTTTT.

This clone was recorded once. The chain employs TRBV11-3 and TRBJ2-5; maybe TRBD1 (6 bases). V dropped 4 bases and J dropped 4 bases, with 10 bases sitting between them. Per germline, CDR1 SGHNT and CDR2 YENEEA. The CDR3 covers 13 residues. The CDR3 region is CASSSDRGETQYF. DNA of the CDR3: TGTGCCAGCAGCTCGGACAGAGGAGAGACCCAGTACTTC.

This chain connects TRBV7-6 to TRBJ1-3; 9 bases agree with TRBD1. The V and J ends lost 5 bases and 9 bases, in that order; junction bases with no gene match: 11. The CDR3 consists of 15 residues. CDR1 and CDR2 from the germline V gene are SGHVS and FNYEAQ. CDR3 nucleotides: TGTGCCAGCAGCAGAGAAGGGACAGGGAAAGGCACCATATATTTT. This encodes CASSREGTGKGTIYF.

The chain carries TRBV6-5 and TRBJ1-1; D unresolved. Trimming took 7 bases from V and 5 from J, leaving 11 bases between them. Germline V gene sequence: CDR1 MNHEY, CDR2 SVGAGI. The CDR3 has 12 amino acids. In nucleotides, the CDR3 is TGTGCCAGCAAAGTGGTGAGAACTGAAGCTTTCTTT. This codes for CASKVVRTEAFF.

The chain has TRBV5-1 and TRBJ1-4; D unresolved. This CDR3 has 16 residues. V was cut by 4 bases and J by 6 bases, with 19 bases left in between. The germline V gene has CDR1 SGHRS and CDR2 YFSETQ. Written as DNA, the CDR3 is TGCGCCAGCAGCCCAGGTGGGAGGGCGAGGGATGAAAAACTGTTTTTT. The encoded protein is CASSPGGRARDEKLFF.

The chain uses TRBV6-5 and TRBJ2-7, with TRBD1 as a possible D gene (6 bases). Trimming left V 5 bases short and J 1 base short, with 9 bases between. There are 13 residues in the CDR3. The germline V gene encodes CDR1 MNHEY and CDR2 SVGAGI. The CDR3, as DNA: TGTGCCAGCAGTATGGGACATTCCTACGAGCAGTACTTC. It is translated as CASSMGHSYEQYF.

The chain joins TRBV3-1 (or the pseudogene TRBV3-2) to TRBJ2-5; D is unclear. Germline lookup yields CDR1 LGHDT and CDR2 YNNKEL (reference sequence). Trimming stripped 2 bases from V and 6 bases from J, with 7 bases between. The length of the CDR3 is 12 residues. The CDR3 nucleotides are TGTGCCAGCAGCCAACCCCGTCAGACCCAGTACTTC. Its protein product is CASSQPRQTQYF.

The J gene is TRBJ2-5, the V gene TRBV7-6; 7 nucleotides line up with TRBD1. The CDR3 has 14 residues. The V and J ends lost 5 bases and 2 bases, in that order; junction bases with no gene match: 5. Germline CDR1 reads SGHVS; CDR2 reads FNYEAQ. In DNA, the CDR3 is TGTGCCAGCAGCCCGGGACAGCAACAAGAGACCCAGTACTTC. Its protein is CASSPGQQQETQYF.

The CDR3 sequence: CASSLGGRAGETQYF. CDR3 bases: TGTGCCAGCAGCTTAGGCGGGAGGGCCGGTGAGACCCAGTACTTC. The chain employs TRBV7-3 and TRBJ2-5, with 9 bases that match TRBD2. The germline gives CDR1 SGHTA, CDR2 FQGTGA. V gave up 2 bases and J gave up 5 bases; unmatched junction bases: 6. CDR3 length equals 15 residues. Using reference TRBV7-3 and TRBJ2-5 for the parts outside the CDR3, the full variable domain is GAGVSQTPSNKVTEKGKYVELRCDPISGHTALYWYRQSLGQGPEFLIYFQGTGAADDSGLPNDRFFAVRPEGSVSTLKIQRTERGDSAVYLCASSLGGRAGETQYFGPGTRLLVL.

The chain has TRBV27 and TRBJ2-7; D gene unclear. CDR1 is MNHEY, CDR2 SMNVEV, per germline (reference sequence). This CDR3 has 13 amino acids. With 3 bases removed from V and 2 bases from J, the gap between germline ends came to 8 bases. The CDR3 DNA reads TGTGCCAGCAGTTTGTCTAGTGCCTACGAGCAGTACTTC. As protein: CASSLSSAYEQYF.

The chain links TRBV29-1 to TRBJ2-2; TRBD2 might be the D (5 bases). Between the trimmed V and J ends, which lost 7 bases and 7 bases, there was a span of 16 bases. CDR3 size: 13 residues. Germline V gene data show CDR1 as SQVTM and CDR2 as ANQGSEA. CDR3 bases: TGCAGCGGGCGTGGAGGTAGCGTCGGGGAGCTGTTTTTT. This translates into CSGRGGSVGELFF.

The V gene is TRBV28, the J gene TRBJ2-7, with a tentative D call TRBD2 (6 bases). V dropped 1 base and J dropped 4 bases, with 17 bases sitting between them. Germline assignment: CDR1 MDHEN and CDR2 SYDVKM. The length of the CDR3 is 16 residues. In DNA, the CDR3 is TGTGCCAGCAGTTTATTGTGGGGACTGGGCTCGTACGAGCAGTACTTC. This translates into CASSLLWGLGSYEQYF.

The chain employs TRBV30 and TRBJ2-7, with 7 bases that match TRBD2. The V segment lost 3 bases and the J segment 3 bases; nucleotides outside the gene matches: 11. Germline V CDR1 and CDR2: GTSNPN, SVGIG (reference sequence). This CDR3 has 15 amino acids. The CDR3 nucleotides are TGTGCCTGGAGCGGATTAACTAGCGCGGACTACGAGCAGTACTTC. It translates to CAWSGLTSADYEQYF.

This sequence joins TRBV2 and TRBJ1-1; D unresolved. Trimming shortened V by 2 bases and J by 1 base, and 5 bases separated the two germline ends. The CDR3 length is 13 residues. CDR1 is SNHLY, CDR2 FYNNEI, per germline. The CDR3 DNA follows: TGTGCCAGCAGTGAATCGAGGAACACTGAAGCTTTCTTT. This encodes CASSESRNTEAFF.

The chain couples TRBV15 to TRBJ2-5; 8 nucleotides match TRBD1. Trimming at V came to 4 bases and at J to 3 bases, leaving 10 bases not matched to a gene. This CDR3 is 16 amino acids long. The germline gives CDR1 LNHNV, CDR2 YYDKDF (reference sequence). The chain's CDR3 is CATSTRRWTGKETQYF. The CDR3 DNA follows: TGTGCCACCAGCACCCGGAGGTGGACAGGGAAAGAGACCCAGTACTTC.